This T cell receptor (beta chain) was sequenced during a study of T cell clonotyping in hematopoietic cell transplantation. As to this clone: Its specificity is unknown.

V was cut by 4 bases and J by 7 bases, with 10 bases left in between. This CDR3 spans 12 amino acids. Germline values: CDR1 MNHEY, CDR2 SVGAGI. Method: immunoSEQ multiplex PCR; TCRdb's copy keeps in-frame clones and lacks some. The data contain approximately 44,000 clones, roughly 96% of them singletons. Broader study findings: Recipient TCR diversity dropped after transplant; expanded clonotypes rose from day 30 to 180. No sorting was done, leaving CD4 and CD8 contributions mixed. Higher Inverse Simpson Index values in graft donor and pretransplant recipient predicted broader posttransplant TCR diversity.

Sequenced input: peripheral blood mononuclear cells. This receptor was identified in a man younger than 45 in good health. Some clones in this sample may be carry-over from other donors' samples. The chain links TRBV6-5 to TRBJ1-1; TRBD1 might be the D (5 bases). The chain's CDR3 is CASSFRDGEAFF. CDR3 sequence (DNA): TGTGCCAGCAGTTTCCGGGACGGTGAAGCTTTCTTT.